These T cell receptor beta chains were read from a single sample in a study of beta chain features in type 1 diabetes. Data came from immunoSEQ multiplex PCR; TCRdb stores just in-frame clones and leaves some out. The sample has about 190,000 clones, 7.8% seen once. The sequencing input was central memory CD4+ T cells from blood. The source is a woman between 40 and 50 years old with type 1 diabetes. The CDR3 runs from the conserved cysteine through the conserved F or W. The D gene is left open where the match is weak. Clone sizes are given selectively: once, few, many, or a class where the clone is expanded.

d_call	clone_size	v_call	j_call	cdr3_nt	cdr3_aa
.	.	TRBV6-1	TRBJ2-3	TGTGCCAGCAGTGCCGGGGGAGGAGTGGGCACAGATACGCAGTATTTT	CASSAGGGVGTDTQYF
.	few	TRBV7-6	TRBJ1-4	TGTGCCAGCAGCTTAGTCCTCAATGAAAAACTGTTTTTT	CASSLVLNEKLFF
.	few	TRBV10-3	TRBJ2-3	TGTGCCAGCGGACAGTCAGATACGCAGTATTTT	CASGQSDTQYF
.	.	TRBV7-2	TRBJ1-2	TGTGCCAGCAGCGCCCACAAGACTAACTATGGCTACACCTTC	CASSAHKTNYGYTF
.	few	TRBV28	TRBJ1-2	TGTGCCAGCAGTTTGCAGGCTCGAGGCTACACCTTC	CASSLQARGYTF
TRBD2	few	TRBV6-5	TRBJ2-3	TGTGCCAGCAGTTACGTCGGGACTAAGCCAGATACGCAGTATTTT	CASSYVGTKPDTQYF
.	.	TRBV27	TRBJ2-1	TGTGCCAGCTGGGGCAGGGCGTACAATGAGCAGTTCTTC	CASWGRAYNEQFF
TRBD1	few	TRBV7-3	TRBJ2-3	TGTGCCAGCTCCCTGGACAGGGGCACAGATACGCAGTATTTT	CASSLDRGTDTQYF
TRBD1	few	TRBV7-9	TRBJ1-4	TGTGCCAGCAGCTTAGAGGGACAGGGACACGAAAAACTGTTTTTT	CASSLEGQGHEKLFF
.	few	TRBV2	TRBJ2-3	TGTGCCAGCAGTGGCGGGGGCATGGTGGCAGATACGCAGTATTTT	CASSGGGMVADTQYF
.	.	TRBV6-6	TRBJ1-2	TGTGCCAGCAGTTCGGCGGCTGGAGGCTACACCTTC	CASSSAAGGYTF
TRBD2	.	TRBV27	TRBJ2-1	TGTGCCAGCAGTTTAAGGGGGGACTGGACTAGCGGGAGGGGGAATGAGCAGTTCTTC	CASSLRGDWTSGRGNEQFF
.	few	TRBV5-1	TRBJ2-4	TGCGCCAGCAGCTTGGGAACTAATAAAAACATTCAGTACTTC	CASSLGTNKNIQYF
TRBD2	.	TRBV9	TRBJ2-3	TGTGCCAGCAGCGTGGGACTAGGAGGGGCAGATACGCAGTATTTT	CASSVGLGGADTQYF
.	few	TRBV2	TRBJ2-2	TGTGCCAGCAGTGAAAATGGGGAGTTCGGGGAGCTGTTTTTT	CASSENGEFGELFF
TRBD1	.	TRBV29-1	TRBJ2-7	TGCAGCGTTGCCACCGGGACAGTGGGCTACGAGCAGTACTTC	CSVATGTVGYEQYF
.	few	TRBV10-3	TRBJ1-5	TGTGCCCATCAACCACAGCCCGATCAGCCCCAGCATTTT	CAHQPQPDQPQHF
TRBD1	few	TRBV7-9	TRBJ2-3	TGTGCCAGCAGCCCCGTGACAGGGTCTAGCACAGATACGCAGTATTTT	CASSPVTGSSTDTQYF
.	few	TRBV28	TRBJ2-1	TGTGCCAGCAGTTTAGTGGTTAGCCGACCTTCCTACAATGAGCAGTTCTTC	CASSLVVSRPSYNEQFF
.	.	TRBV7-9	TRBJ1-5	TGTGCCAGCAGCTCCGGACAGAACAATCAGCCCCAGCATTTT	CASSSGQNNQPQHF
.	few	TRBV5-8	TRBJ1-2	TGTGCCAGCAGCTTGGGGCAGGGAGGTGGCTACACCTTC	CASSLGQGGGYTF
.	.	TRBV29-1	TRBJ1-2	TGCAGCGTCAAGCCAGGGGCCCTGAGGGGCTACACCTTC	CSVKPGALRGYTF
.	many	TRBV6-5	TRBJ1-2	TGTGCCAGCAGTTACGCAGGCAGGGGAACCTATGGCTACACCTTC	CASSYAGRGTYGYTF
.	.	TRBV21-1	TRBJ1-1	TGTGCCAGCAGCGAACGGGACAGGGCCATTTCCATGAACACTGAAGCTTTCTTT	CASSERDRAISMNTEAFF
TRBD1	.	TRBV7-2	TRBJ1-2	TGTGCCAGCAGCTCCCCACAGGGGCTCTTCTATGGCTACACCTTC	CASSSPQGLFYGYTF
TRBD1	many	TRBV2	TRBJ1-2	TGTGCCAGCAGGGGACAGGGGATCTATGGCTACACCTTC	CASRGQGIYGYTF
.	few	TRBV4-2	TRBJ1-4	TGTGCCAGCAGCCAAGTGGAAAGGGGTGACGAAAAACTGTTTTTT	CASSQVERGDEKLFF
TRBD1	few	TRBV6-5	TRBJ2-1	TGTGCCAGCAGTAAACCAGGGGGCGGGAATGAGCAGTTCTTC	CASSKPGGGNEQFF
.	.	TRBV18	TRBJ1-6	TGTGCCAGCTCACCCGGGTCTGTCTATAATTCACCCCTCCACTTT	CASSPGSVYNSPLHF